These 24 T cell receptor beta chains were all obtained from the same sample, sequenced in a study of T cell repertoires in cytomegalovirus infection. TCRdb reprocessed the reads via MiXCR and lists one record per CDR3 protein. The sample yields under 800,000 distinct CDR3 sequences, roughly 26% seen once. Source material: CD8+ T cells from PBMCs. All receptors derive from a human donor in good health (CMV status not recorded). Some clones in this sample may be carry-over from other donors' samples.

The chain couples TRBV23-1 to TRBJ2-4; D is tentatively TRBD1 or TRBD2 (6 bases each). TRBV23-1 has ORF status, its function being uncertain. V dropped 2 bases and J dropped 7 bases, with 18 bases sitting between them. The CDR3 loop spans 16 amino acids. The CDR3 DNA sequence: TGCGCCAGCAGTCAAGAGGAGGGGGTGCGATCGAACATTCAGTACTTC. Translated: CASSQEEGVRSNIQYF.

This chain links TRBV28 with TRBJ2-7, with TRBD2 matching 13 bases. Germline V gene sequence: CDR1 MDHEN, CDR2 SYDVKM. This CDR3 comprises 21 residues. The CDR3: CASSSSLPGTSGALGLDEEYV. CDR3 coding DNA: TGTGCCAGCAGTTCTTCTCTTCCCGGGACTAGCGGGGCTTTGGGGCTTGACGAGGAGTACGTC.

This clonotype was detected ten times or more. The rearrangement links TRBV7-9 to TRBJ2-7, with unresolved D. Looked up from germline, CDR1 is SEHNR and CDR2 is FQNEAQ (reference sequence). The CDR3 runs to 13 residues. V dropped 5 bases and J dropped 6 bases, with 14 bases sitting between them. In DNA form, the CDR3 reads TGTGCCAGCAGCCCGCCCCTCCATGGCGAGCAGTACTTC. Translating it yields CASSPPLHGEQYF.

This clonotype was picked up many times. The chain combines TRBV29-1 with TRBJ2-7; 7 nucleotides align to TRBD1. Germline CDR1 SQVTM, CDR2 ANQGSEA. The CDR3 has 13 residues. The V segment lost 0 bases and the J segment 3 bases; nucleotides outside the gene matches: 2. The CDR3 reads CSVEDRDSYEQYF. The CDR3 DNA follows: TGCAGCGTTGAAGACCGGGACAGCTACGAGCAGTACTTC.

This clonotype was counted between two and nine times. The chain links TRBV29-1 to TRBJ2-1; 8 positions agree with TRBD2. This CDR3 region has 15 residues. V was clipped by 1 base and J by 5 bases; unmatched bases: 7. CDR1 and CDR2 (germline): SQVTM, ANQGSEA. CDR3 residues: CSVEGWRGANNEQFF. CDR3 bases: TGCAGCGTTGAAGGGTGGCGGGGGGCCAACAATGAGCAGTTCTTC.

J is TRBJ2-1 and V is TRBV12-3 or TRBV12-4, with D possibly matching TRBD1 (5 bases). Deletions cut 4 bases from V and 0 bases from J, with 19 bases between. The CDR3 runs to 18 residues. The CDR3 DNA reads as TGTGCCAGCAGTTCCGGACACTTATTGATGAGCTCCTACAATGAGCAGTTCTTC. It encodes CASSSGHLLMSSYNEQFF.

The chain uses TRBV6-5 and TRBJ2-5; D tentatively reads TRBD1 or TRBD2 (6 bases each). V was cut by 8 bases and J by 7 bases, with 17 bases left in between. CDR3 length: 13 amino acids. Germline V gives CDR1 MNHEY, CDR2 SVGAGI. The CDR3 here is CASHGGPEGTQYF. CDR3 bases: TGTGCCAGCCACGGGGGCCCTGAGGGGACCCAGTACTTC.

The CDR3, as DNA: TGTGCCAGCAGGTTTGTAGCGGGGAGCACAGATACGCAGTATTTT. Its translation is CASRFVAGSTDTQYF. The J gene is TRBJ2-3, the V gene TRBV2; the match to TRBD2 covers 8 bases. Unmatched junction bases numbered 5, after V lost 6 bases and J lost 0 bases. Germline V gene data show CDR1 as SNHLY and CDR2 as FYNNEI. CDR3 length: 15 amino acids.

This clonotype was observed a few times. J is TRBJ2-5 and V is TRBV5-1; 10 bases fit TRBD2. Per the germline V gene, CDR1 is SGHRS and CDR2 is YFSETQ. CDR3 length: 17 amino acids. With V trimmed by 0 bases and J by 1 base, 6 bases remained unmatched. CDR3 in DNA: TGCGCCAGCAGCTTGGCCGTCGGACTAGCGGTCCAAGAGACCCAGTACTTC. Translation: CASSLAVGLAVQETQYF.

The table lists this clonotype with many counts. This chain joins TRBV7-2 and TRBJ1-1; D is possibly TRBD1 (5 bases). Per the germline V gene, CDR1 is SGHTA and CDR2 is FQGNSA. CDR3 size: 12 residues. The V end lost 2 bases, the J end lost 8 bases, and 9 bases lay between the germline ends. The CDR3 DNA follows: TGTGCCAGCAGCTTACTTGCAGGGGAAGCTTTCTTT. This codes for CASSLLAGEAFF.

Note on this clonotype: A much larger clonotype is one base distant, so this may be a read error. The chain carries TRBV7-8 and TRBJ2-2; TRBD1 agrees at 10 bases. The CDR3 sequence is 15 residues long. Germline V gives CDR1 SGHVS, CDR2 FQNEAQ. In DNA, the CDR3 is TGTGCCAACAGCCCCGGGACAGGGGACACCGGGGAGCTGTTTTTT. This gives the protein CANSPGTGDTGELFF.

This sequence joins TRBV7-9 and TRBJ1-1; D might be TRBD1 (6 bases). V was trimmed by 4 bases and J by 7 bases, leaving 16 bases between them. This CDR3 has 14 amino acids. Germline V lookup: CDR1 SEHNR, CDR2 FQNEAQ (reference sequence). CDR3 residues: CASSSPGTFDEAFF. CDR3 sequence (DNA): TGTGCCAGCAGCTCACCAGGGACATTTGATGAAGCTTTCTTT.

This clonotype has just a few counts. Germline and junction disagree at one end, which may indicate a read error. The chain couples TRBV10-2 to TRBJ2-7, with TRBD1 matching 8 bases. Germline V gene lookup returns CDR1 WSHSY and CDR2 SAAADI. The CDR3 has 13 residues. DNA of the CDR3: TGTGCCACCCGGGACAGGAGCTCCTACGAGCAGTACTTC. Translated: CATRDRSSYEQYF.

This clonotype was recorded many times. The V and J genes are TRBV2 and TRBJ2-2, with D unresolved. Germline V lookup: CDR1 SNHLY, CDR2 FYNNEI. V lost 3 bases and J lost 5, with 1 base in between. This CDR3 comprises 11 residues. The CDR3: CASSETGELFF. The CDR3, as DNA: TGTGCCAGCAGTGAGACCGGGGAGCTGTTTTTT.

This clonotype was seen ten or more times. The chain is built from TRBV7-2 and TRBJ2-7; D gene ambiguous. V was cut by 4 bases and J by 2 bases, with 12 bases left in between. CDR3 length: 14 residues. Germline V gene data show CDR1 as SGHTA and CDR2 as FQGNSA. DNA for the CDR3: TGTGCCAGCAGCTCTATAGACGCAGCCTACGAGCAGTACTTC. It is translated as CASSSIDAAYEQYF.

This clonotype occurred a few times. The chain has TRBV7-9 and TRBJ2-2, with D possibly called TRBD1 or TRBD2 (5 bases each). The CDR3 loop spans 14 amino acids. The V and J ends lost 5 bases and 3 bases respectively, with 10 bases between them. Germline-derived CDR1 and CDR2 are SEHNR and FQNEAQ (reference sequence). CDR3 DNA: TGTGCCAGCAGCCCGGGACGGGACACCGGGGAGCTGTTTTTT. Its translation: CASSPGRDTGELFF.

The chain joins TRBV14 to TRBJ2-2; no firm D call. Germline V gene lookup returns CDR1 SGHDN and CDR2 FVKESK. The CDR3 has 17 amino acids. Trimming took off 2 bases at V and 1 base at J, with 14 bases between the two ends. The CDR3, as DNA: TGTGCCAGCAGCCAACCAGGTCCGGCACTGAACACCGGGGAGCTGTTTTTT. Its protein is CASSQPGPALNTGELFF.

The table lists this clonotype with a few counts. This chain links TRBV6-5 with TRBJ2-3, with TRBD2 matching 10 bases. V dropped 4 bases and J dropped 4; count of bases not matched to a gene: 2. Germline loops: CDR1 MNHEY, CDR2 SVGAGI. This CDR3 comprises 14 residues. The CDR3 reads CASSWGLAPDTQYF. The DNA for the CDR3 is TGTGCCAGCAGTTGGGGACTAGCGCCAGATACGCAGTATTTT.

This clonotype has only a few counts. This chain joins TRBV6-2 or TRBV6-3 and TRBJ2-7; TRBD1 agrees at 8 bases. The V gene's germline CDR1 is MNHEY and CDR2 SVGEGT. The junction had 7 bases not matched to a gene; V was cut back by 4 bases and J by 5 bases. CDR3 length: 14 residues. The CDR3 sequence is CASSSRDRLHEQYV. CDR3 in DNA: TGTGCCAGCAGTTCCCGGGACAGGTTGCACGAGCAGTACGTC.

The CDR3 DNA is TGCGCCAGCAGCCGCGGGACTGAAAACGCGAACACTGAAGCTTTCTTT. It is translated as CASSRGTENANTEAFF. The rearrangement uses TRBV4-1 and TRBJ1-1; a weak D match, TRBD1 (5 bases). The V gene's germline CDR1 is MGHRA and CDR2 YSYEKL. The CDR3 covers 16 residues. With 4 bases removed from V and 1 base from J, the gap between germline ends came to 16 bases.

This clonotype was seen only a few times. The chain recombines TRBV6-6 with TRBJ1-5; D possibly corresponds to TRBD1 (6 bases). The ends were cut back, 7 bases at V and 1 base at J, with 17 bases in the middle. From germline, CDR1 is MNHNY and CDR2 SVGAGI (reference sequence). The length of the CDR3 is 16 residues. The CDR3 region is CASTAWGGSSNQPQHF. CDR3 sequence (DNA): TGTGCCAGCACCGCCTGGGGGGGCTCAAGCAATCAGCCCCAGCATTTT.

DNA of the CDR3: TGTGCCAGCAAAGTAGGGGGAGAGAGAAACGAGCAGTACGTC. Amino acid sequence: CASKVGGERNEQYV. The chain employs TRBV6-2 or TRBV6-3 and TRBJ2-7, with a possible D match to TRBD1 (6 bases). V shed 7 bases and J shed 5 bases, with 18 bases lying between them. Germline V lookup: CDR1 MNHEY, CDR2 SVGEGT. This CDR3 has 14 residues.

The gene calls are TRBV7-6 and TRBJ1-2, with unresolved D. The CDR3 covers 11 residues. Between the trimmed V and J ends, which lost 5 bases and 7 bases, there was a span of 8 bases. Germline V lookup: CDR1 SGHVS, CDR2 FNYEAQ. Here the CDR3 DNA reads TGTGCCAGCAGCCCCTCGGGTGGCTACACCTTC. Translation: CASSPSGGYTF.

The V call is TRBV6-2 or TRBV6-3, the J call TRBJ2-7, with D possibly being TRBD2 (5 bases). The V end lost 5 bases, the J end lost 1 base, and 24 bases lay between the germline ends. CDR1 and CDR2 (germline): MNHEY, SVGEGT. This CDR3 has 18 amino acids. The CDR3 region is CASSPLARAHSYSYEQYV. For the CDR3, the DNA is TGTGCCAGCAGTCCCCTAGCCCGAGCGCATTCCTATTCCTACGAGCAGTACGTC.